A single sample is the source of the 23 T cell receptor beta chains below, sequenced in a study of T cell responses to AZD1222 COVID-19 vaccine (dated by TCRdb to about 2021). What the time point label conveys for this sample: baseline before first vaccination. Library generation was performed with the immunoSEQ multiplex PCR assay. What TCRdb holds here is the immuneACCESS table cut down to in-frame rearrangements. Part of the clones is not present; checked against another copy, under half of the missing clones reflect an unresolved V gene, and the others are unexplained. The sample table records around 180,000 clones; 70% to 90% of these occur just once. The top ten constitute under 7.5% of the sample. The sample consisted of peripheral blood, taken on day 0 of AZD1222 vaccination. The receptor source for this set is an adult in good health.

The genes are TRBV28 and TRBJ2-1, with no clear D. The CDR3 covers 12 residues. V was pared by 7 bases and J by 4 bases, with 8 bases between. Germline V CDR1 and CDR2: MDHEN, SYDVKM. The CDR3 sequence: CASTLRYNEQFF. CDR3 coding DNA: TGTGCCAGCACCCTAAGGTACAATGAGCAGTTCTTC.

This rearrangement joins TRBV20-1 to TRBJ2-5; D call uncertain. The CDR3 contains 13 residues. V lost 3 bases to trimming and J lost 5 bases, with 13 bases between them. Germline values: CDR1 DFQATT, CDR2 SNEGSKA (reference sequence). CDR3 protein: CSASSESQETQYF. The CDR3 nucleotides read TGCAGTGCTAGTTCGGAGTCTCAGGAGACCCAGTACTTC.

The chain carries TRBV5-5 and TRBJ2-3; 10 positions agree with TRBD1. J lost 5 bases, V lost 1 base, and 16 bases had no gene match. The length of the CDR3 is 19 residues. The germline V gene encodes CDR1 SGHKS and CDR2 YYEKEE (reference sequence). CDR3 bases: TGTGCCAGCAGCTTGTTATTCCCAACCGGGACAGGGGTTGAAGATACGCAGTATTTT. This sequence encodes CASSLLFPTGTGVEDTQYF.

The J gene is TRBJ1-5, the V gene TRBV10-3, with D unclear. The germline V and J ends were trimmed by 0 bases and 0 bases, with 6 bases remaining between them. Germline V CDR1 and CDR2: ENHRY, SYGVKD. The CDR3 contains 15 residues. CDR3 in amino acids: CAISESGGSNQPQHF. The CDR3 DNA is TGTGCCATCAGTGAGTCGGGCGGTAGCAATCAGCCCCAGCATTTT.

The chain recombines TRBV6-5 with TRBJ2-5; tentatively, D is TRBD2 (7 bases). The CDR3 is made up of 14 amino acids. Trimming took 6 bases from V and 4 from J, leaving 15 bases between them. Germline CDR1 and CDR2: MNHEY and SVGAGI. The CDR3 sequence is CASSLGGGLETQYF. CDR3 bases: TGTGCCAGCAGCCTAGGGGGGGGTTTAGAGACCCAGTACTTC.

This chain joins TRBV2 and TRBJ1-3; no clear D. Per germline, CDR1 SNHLY and CDR2 FYNNEI. This CDR3 region has 12 residues. Trimming took off 2 bases at V and 4 bases at J, with 3 bases between the two ends. CDR3 coding DNA: TGTGCCAGCAGTGAACCCGGAAACACCATATATTTT. It specifies CASSEPGNTIYF.

The sample holds one count of this clone. The chain uses TRBV28 and TRBJ1-1, with D maybe TRBD1 (5 bases). The V and J ends lost 5 bases and 2 bases respectively, with 18 bases between them. This CDR3 has 16 amino acids. Germline values: CDR1 MDHEN, CDR2 SYDVKM. The CDR3 nucleotides read TGTGCCAGCAGTCCCGGTGGAGGGGCTCCAAACACTGAAGCTTTCTTT. Its translation is CASSPGGGAPNTEAFF.

The chain couples TRBV5-6 to TRBJ2-3; unclear D gene. The CDR3 consists of 13 residues. Trimming removed 0 bases from V and 6 bases from J, with 8 bases in between. In germline, CDR1 is SGHDT, CDR2 YYEEEE. CDR3 sequence reads: CASSLGIGDTQYF. CDR3 sequence (DNA): TGTGCCAGCAGCTTGGGTATAGGGGATACGCAGTATTTT. Based on the CDR3 plus reference TRBV5-6 and TRBJ2-3, the full variable domain is DAGVTQSPTHLIKTRGQQVTLRCSPKSGHDTVSWYQQALGQGPQFIFQYYEEEERQRGNFPDRFSGHQFPNYSSELNVNALLLGDSALYLCASSLGIGDTQYFGPGTRLTVL.

The chain carries TRBV4-3 and TRBJ1-5; 7 nucleotides agree with TRBD1. V was clipped by 3 bases and J by 6 bases; unmatched bases: 8. Looked up from germline, CDR1 is LGHNA and CDR2 is YSLEER. This CDR3 has 15 residues. CDR3: CASSQGGGGIQPQHF. CDR3 nucleotides: TGCGCCAGCAGCCAGGGTGGAGGGGGCATTCAGCCCCAGCATTTT.

The V and J genes are TRBV3-1 (or the pseudogene TRBV3-2) and TRBJ1-2; D uncertain. Deletions cut 0 bases from V and 8 bases from J, with 13 bases between. The CDR3 has 14 residues. CDR1 is LGHDT and CDR2 is YNNKEL in the germline V gene (reference sequence). CDR3 sequence reads: CASSQDLRLQGYTF. The CDR3 nucleotides are TGTGCCAGCAGCCAAGATCTTCGACTACAGGGCTACACCTTC.

This rearrangement joins TRBV6-5 to TRBJ1-5; perhaps TRBD1 as D (6 bases). The CDR3 is made up of 16 amino acids. Germline CDR1 reads MNHEY; CDR2 reads SVGAGI. V was cut by 4 bases and J by 6 bases, with 19 bases left in between. Written as DNA, the CDR3 is TGTGCCAGCAGTTTGTCAACGGGGGCGGGGGGTCAGCCCCAGCATTTT. Protein: CASSLSTGAGGQPQHF.

CDR3 sequence: CAWSVRGPIGNTIYF. Here the CDR3 DNA reads TGTGCCTGGAGTGTACGGGGGCCCATTGGAAACACCATATATTTT. The V and J genes are TRBV30 and TRBJ1-3, with D maybe TRBD1 (6 bases). Germline CDR1 and CDR2: GTSNPN and SVGIG (reference sequence). The CDR3 runs to 15 residues. Trimming took off 0 bases at V and 3 bases at J, with 12 bases between the two ends.

The chain combines TRBV12-3 or TRBV12-4 with TRBJ1-1; perhaps TRBD1 as D (6 bases). This CDR3 spans 12 amino acids. Trimming shortened V by 6 bases and J by 1 base, and 6 bases separated the two germline ends. The CDR3 coding sequence is TGTGCCAGCAGGACAGGGAACACTGAAGCTTTCTTT. Amino acids: CASRTGNTEAFF.

The V call is TRBV18, the J call TRBJ2-5; 8 bases are shared with TRBD1. The V segment lost 2 bases and the J segment 7 bases; nucleotides outside the gene matches: 9. CDR1 KGHSH and CDR2 LQKENI come from the germline V gene. The CDR3 consists of 15 residues. The CDR3 sequence is CASSPGGQGLGTQYF. CDR3 DNA sequence: TGTGCCAGCTCACCAGGAGGACAGGGACTGGGGACCCAGTACTTC.

The rearrangement links TRBV5-4 to TRBJ1-2, with D unclear. Germline V gene lookup returns CDR1 SGHNT and CDR2 YYREEE (reference sequence). The germline V and J ends were trimmed by 3 bases and 3 bases, with 12 bases remaining between them. The CDR3 has 14 residues. In DNA, the CDR3 is TGTGCCAGCAGCTACATGTCGGACTACTATGGCTACACCTTC. Translated: CASSYMSDYYGYTF.

This clone appeared a few times. This sequence joins TRBV27 and TRBJ2-2; 8 bases fit TRBD1. This CDR3 is built from 13 residues. The V and J ends lost 8 bases and 3 bases, in that order; junction bases with no gene match: 2. The germline CDR1 and CDR2 sequences are MNHEY and SMNVEV (reference sequence). The CDR3 region is CASQTGDTGELFF. The CDR3 bases are TGTGCCAGCCAGACAGGGGACACCGGGGAGCTGTTTTTT.

This sequence joins TRBV19 and TRBJ2-1; 8 bases align to TRBD2. V shed 5 bases, J shed 4 bases, and the junction held 10 bases outside the gene matches. This CDR3 is built from 16 residues. In germline, CDR1 is LNHDA, CDR2 SQIVND (reference sequence). The CDR3 loop is CASSAGGANPYNEQFF. In DNA form, the CDR3 reads TGTGCCAGTAGTGCGGGAGGCGCCAATCCTTACAATGAGCAGTTCTTC.

The chain has TRBV3-1 (or the pseudogene TRBV3-2) and TRBJ2-5; tentative D call: TRBD1 (6 bases). V lost 4 bases, J lost 9 bases, and 18 bases lay in between. The CDR3 contains 14 residues. The germline CDR1 and CDR2 sequences are LGHDT and YNNKEL (reference sequence). CDR3 sequence: CASSPIEGGRAQYF. CDR3 nucleotides: TGTGCCAGCAGCCCAATAGAAGGGGGTCGGGCCCAGTACTTC.

The J gene is TRBJ1-4, the V gene TRBV9; 9 bases fit TRBD1. Germline values: CDR1 SGDLS, CDR2 YYNGEE. The CDR3 has 14 residues. J gave up 8 bases and V 4 bases, and 6 bases lay outside the gene matches. In DNA form, the CDR3 reads TGTGCCAGCAGCCCCGACAGGGGGGGCGAAAAACTGTTTTTT. The encoded protein is CASSPDRGGEKLFF.

The chain joins TRBV30 to TRBJ1-3, with TRBD1 matching over 7 bases. The CDR3 is made up of 16 amino acids. J was trimmed by 0 bases and V by 0 bases; bases with no gene match: 5. Germline lookup yields CDR1 GTSNPN and CDR2 SVGIG (reference sequence). The CDR3 here is CAWSVQGQFSGNTIYF. In DNA form, the CDR3 reads TGTGCCTGGAGTGTACAGGGACAGTTCTCTGGAAACACCATATATTTT.

This clone was recorded only once. This sequence joins TRBV5-4 and TRBJ2-5; TRBD2 aligns across 10 bases. The V gene's germline CDR1 is SGHNT and CDR2 YYREEE (reference sequence). V dropped 3 bases and J dropped 2; count of bases not matched to a gene: 1. The CDR3 sequence is 14 residues long. Written as DNA, the CDR3 is TGTGCCAGCAGCTCGGGACTAGCGCAAGAGACCCAGTACTTC. Protein sequence: CASSSGLAQETQYF.

This clone was seen only a few times. J is TRBJ2-7 and V is TRBV9; the D gene is possibly TRBD2 (5 bases). The CDR3 consists of 12 residues. Germline loops: CDR1 SGDLS, CDR2 YYNGEE. Trimming shortened V by 3 bases and J by 4 bases, and 8 bases separated the two germline ends. CDR3 nucleotides: TGTGCCAGCAGCGCGCCGGGGTACGAGCAGTACTTC. This codes for CASSAPGYEQYF.

The chain couples TRBV6-5 to TRBJ1-5; D not certain. CDR1 MNHEY and CDR2 SVGAGI come from the germline V gene. The CDR3 totals 13 residues. V was shortened by 4 bases and J by 7 bases, with 11 bases between the two germline ends. This CDR3 reads CASSLSFRQPQHF. The DNA for the CDR3 is TGTGCCAGCAGTTTAAGTTTTAGACAGCCCCAGCATTTT.